Shown below are 20 T cell receptor beta chains from a single sample sequenced in a study of T cells in Graves' hyperthyroidism and ophthalmopathy. RNA transcripts gave rise to amplified TCR beta CDR3 regions. HTBI primers drove first-round RT-PCR of the TCR CDR3. TCRdb reprocessed the multiplex PCR reads via MiXCR and lists one record per CDR3 protein. Of fewer than 750,000 distinct CDR3 sequences listed, about 14% are singletons. Sequences were obtained from blood. The receptors derive from a middle-aged woman with Graves' ophthalmopathy.

V usage is TRBV6-2 or TRBV6-3 and J usage is TRBJ2-5; a weak D match, TRBD2 (5 bases). The germline gives CDR1 MNHEY, CDR2 SVGEGT. This CDR3 comprises 14 residues. The V end was cut by 8 bases, the J end by 5 bases, with 18 bases between. The CDR3 reads CASFTRAPRETQYF. CDR3 sequence (DNA): TGTGCCAGCTTTACTAGGGCCCCCCGGGAGACCCAGTACTTC.

This clonotype appeared many times. The genes are TRBV5-1 and TRBJ1-2; the match to TRBD1 covers 9 bases. The CDR3 is made up of 15 amino acids. V was clipped by 4 bases and J by 2 bases; unmatched bases: 6. Looked up from germline, CDR1 is SGHRS and CDR2 is YFSETQ. CDR3 bases: TGCGCCAGCAGCCAAAGACAGGGGGAGAACTATGGCTACACCTTC. It is translated as CASSQRQGENYGYTF.

The chain is built from TRBV6-1 and TRBJ1-5; 9 bases line up with TRBD1. The length of the CDR3 is 15 residues. Germline CDR1 is MNHNS and CDR2 is SASEGT. V dropped 6 bases and J dropped 4; count of bases not matched to a gene: 7. The CDR3 is CASSRTGDVNQPQHF. The CDR3 region has the DNA TGTGCCAGCAGCCGGACAGGGGACGTAAATCAGCCCCAGCATTTT.

This clonotype was observed many times. This chain's CDR3 is CASSPYRVVDTIYF. The CDR3 nucleotides read TGTGCCAGCAGCCCTTACAGGGTCGTGGACACCATATATTTT. The chain carries TRBV7-2 and TRBJ1-3; D possibly corresponds to TRBD1 (6 bases). The CDR3 runs 14 residues. CDR1 is SGHTA, CDR2 FQGNSA, per germline. V was trimmed by 5 bases and J by 8 bases, leaving 16 bases between them.

A few counts support this clonotype. This chain connects TRBV5-1 to TRBJ2-7; 10 nucleotides line up with TRBD1. Losses at the gene ends were 6 bases for V and 1 base for J; bases not matched to a gene: 10. The CDR3 loop spans 16 amino acids. Per the germline V gene, CDR1 is SGHRS and CDR2 is YFSETQ. This CDR3 is CASNPEPGQGSYEQYF. CDR3 DNA sequence: TGCGCCAGCAATCCAGAACCGGGACAGGGGTCCTACGAGCAGTACTTC.

In this sample, this clonotype turned up a few times. The chain employs TRBV6-1 and TRBJ2-2; D gene ambiguous. Trimming pared 4 bases from V and 4 bases from J, leaving 7 bases between. The CDR3 contains 13 residues. The germline gives CDR1 MNHNS, CDR2 SASEGT. DNA for the CDR3: TGTGCCAGCAGTGTGTTATCCACCGGGGAGCTGTTTTTT. This gives the protein CASSVLSTGELFF.

To note about this clonotype: The junction departs from germline at one end; a sequencing error may be responsible. V gene TRBV5-6 combines with J gene TRBJ1-2; maybe TRBD1 (5 bases). The CDR3 totals 14 residues. Germline V gene sequence: CDR1 SGHDT, CDR2 YYEEEE. Here the CDR3 reads CASSFGTAKYGYTF. In DNA form, the CDR3 reads TGTGCCAGCAGCTTCGGGACGGCTAAATATGGCTACACCTTC.

There are many counts of this clonotype. This chain uses TRBV19 with TRBJ1-2, with 9 bases matching TRBD1. This CDR3 comprises 13 residues. The V gene end was trimmed by 8 bases and the J gene end by 8 bases; junction bases not matched to a gene: 9. CDR1 is LNHDA, CDR2 SQIVND, per germline (reference sequence). CDR3 in DNA: TGTGCCAGTCGTACAGGGGGCATAGAAGGCTACACCTTC. Its protein product is CASRTGGIEGYTF. The variable domain in full, completed from reference TRBV19 and TRBJ1-2, reads DGGITQSPKYLFRKEGQNVTLSCEQNLNHDAMYWYRQDPGQGLRLIYYSQIVNDFQKGDIAEGYSVSREKKESFPLTVTSAQKNPTAFYLCASRTGGIEGYTFGSGTRLTVV.

This clonotype was observed at least ten times. The chain has TRBV6-2 or TRBV6-3 and TRBJ2-7; D possibly matches TRBD1 or TRBD2 (5 bases each). Deletions cut 2 bases from V and 7 bases from J, with 18 bases between. The CDR3 is made up of 15 amino acids. Germline V gene sequence: CDR1 MNHEY, CDR2 SVGEGT. The CDR3 region has the DNA TGTGCCAGCAGTTACAAGCCGGGACCAGGCCGGGAGCAGTACTTC. Amino acids: CASSYKPGPGREQYF.

This clonotype appeared many times. The chain recombines TRBV12-3 or TRBV12-4 with TRBJ1-2; D possibly corresponds to TRBD1 (6 bases). With 5 bases removed from V and 4 bases from J, the gap between germline ends came to 8 bases. The CDR3 is 12 amino acids. The CDR3 loop reads CASSMDSYGYTF. The CDR3 DNA is TGTGCCAGCAGTATGGACAGCTATGGCTACACCTTC.

The genes are TRBV6-2 or TRBV6-3 and TRBJ1-5; D is unclear. The CDR3 consists of 14 residues. Germline values: CDR1 MNHEY, CDR2 SVGEGT. V was shortened by 2 bases and J by 1 base, with 6 bases between the two germline ends. CDR3 in DNA: TGTGCCAGCAGTTACGAGCTCAGCAATCAGCCCCAGCATTTT. Its translation is CASSYELSNQPQHF.

In regard to this clonotype: A much larger clone is a single base away; this may be a read error. The chain recombines TRBV12-3 or TRBV12-4 with TRBJ2-3, with TRBD1 matching over 7 bases. The CDR3 sequence is 16 residues long. The CDR3 region is CASSPSLGQLTETQYF. As DNA, the CDR3 is TGTGCCAGCAGTCCTAGCTTGGGACAGCTCACAGAAACGCAGTATTTT.

This clonotype was seen at least ten times. The chain uses TRBV18 and TRBJ2-5, with 9 bases aligning to TRBD1. After removal of 4 bases from V and 4 bases from J, the junction contained 4 bases not matched to a gene. Germline V lookup: CDR1 KGHSH, CDR2 LQKENI. The CDR3 consists of 14 residues. This CDR3 reads CASSQTGGRETQYF. The CDR3 DNA reads TGTGCCAGCTCACAGACAGGGGGAAGAGAGACCCAGTACTTC.

This clonotype was recorded at least ten times. This chain uses TRBV29-1 with TRBJ2-7, with TRBD2 matching 10 bases. With 6 bases clipped from V and 2 bases from J, the junction kept 7 bases outside the gene matches. The CDR3 consists of 14 residues. CDR1 and CDR2 (germline): SQVTM, ANQGSEA. This chain's CDR3 is CSVLTSGKTYEQYF. In nucleotides, the CDR3 is TGCAGCGTCCTAACTAGCGGGAAGACCTACGAGCAGTACTTC.

This chain uses TRBV28 with TRBJ2-5; D gene ambiguous. Per germline, CDR1 MDHEN and CDR2 SYDVKM. The V end was cut by 8 bases, the J end by 5 bases, with 9 bases between. The CDR3 totals 11 residues. CDR3 loop: CASGYRETQYF. In DNA form, the CDR3 reads TGTGCCAGCGGGTACCGGGAGACCCAGTACTTC. The full variable domain, its missing parts supplied by reference TRBV28 and TRBJ2-5, is DVKVTQSSRYLVKRTGEKVFLECVQDMDHENMFWYRQDPGLGLRLIYFSYDVKMKEKGDIPEGYSVSREKKERFSLILESASTNQTSMYLCASGYRETQYFGPGTRLLVL.

This clonotype was seen a single time. The chain has TRBV5-4 and TRBJ2-3; D not certain. There are 14 residues in the CDR3. V lost 4 bases to trimming and J lost 6 bases, with 15 bases between them. Germline lookup yields CDR1 SGHNT and CDR2 YYREEE (reference sequence). The CDR3 reads CASSPDLTADTQYF. The CDR3 nucleotides are TGTGCCAGCAGCCCCGATCTGACGGCGGATACGCAGTATTTT.

There are many counts of this clonotype. The chain joins TRBV5-1 to TRBJ2-2, with D unresolved. The CDR3 totals 13 residues. V was clipped by 3 bases and J by 4 bases, with 7 bases between them. CDR1 and CDR2 from the germline V gene are SGHRS and YFSETQ. The CDR3 loop reads CASSWGSTGELFF. The CDR3 DNA follows: TGCGCCAGCAGCTGGGGAAGCACCGGGGAGCTGTTTTTT. The whole variable domain, filled in from reference TRBV5-1 and TRBJ2-2, reads KAGVTQTPRYLIKTRGQQVTLSCSPISGHRSVSWYQQTPGQGLQFLFEYFSETQRNKGNFPGRFSGRQFSNSRSEMNVSTLELGDSALYLCASSWGSTGELFFGEGSRLTVL.

This clonotype showed up many times. The rearrangement links TRBV7-2 to TRBJ2-7; a weak D match, TRBD2 (6 bases). V was pared by 1 base and J by 3 bases, with 16 bases between. This CDR3 has 16 residues. CDR1 is SGHTA, CDR2 FQGNSA, per germline. The chain's CDR3 is CASSLVGGLALYEQYF. CDR3 in DNA: TGTGCCAGCAGCTTAGTGGGGGGTTTAGCTCTCTACGAGCAGTACTTC.

The rearrangement links TRBV30 to TRBJ1-1, with no clear D. The CDR3 is made up of 12 amino acids. V was clipped by 3 bases and J by 0 bases, with 5 bases between them. The V gene's germline CDR1 is GTSNPN and CDR2 SVGIG (reference sequence). The CDR3, as DNA: TGTGCCTGGAGAGCCTTGAACACTGAAGCTTTCTTT. Translation gives CAWRALNTEAFF.

This clonotype was found many times. The chain uses TRBV24-1 and TRBJ2-5; D is possibly TRBD1 or TRBD2 (6 bases each). This CDR3 contains 15 residues. The V gene's germline CDR1 is KGHDR and CDR2 SFDVKD. V lost 4 bases and J 3 bases, leaving 14 bases between the germline ends. The CDR3 nucleotides are TGTGCCACCAGTGACCCACAGGGAGGCAAAGAGACCCAGTACTTC. It is translated as CATSDPQGGKETQYF.